The clone carrying this T cell receptor (beta chain) was counted a single time. Using immunoSEQ multiplex PCR, the repertoire was profiled, and TCRdb retains in-frame clones only, with some absent. In the table there are 2.3 million or so clones, over 90% of which are singletons. This record comes from a study of shared clonotypes between healthy human individuals. CD4+ cells yielded CD45RA+ naive and CD45RA-negative memory subsets. Sequenced input: naive CD4+ T cells from PBMCs. Subset given: CD45RA+ positively selected. This TCR came from a man younger than 30 in good health. Some clones in this sample may be carry-over from other donors' samples.

The CDR3 loop is CASSEIFGQLLPNQPQHF. The CDR3 nucleotides are TGTGCCAGCAGTGAAATTTTTGGGCAACTTCTGCCTAATCAGCCCCAGCATTTT. The chain links TRBV6-1 to TRBJ1-5; D remains unclear. Germline V gene sequence: CDR1 MNHNS, CDR2 SASEGT. The CDR3 is 18 residues long. V lost 2 bases and J lost 4, with 21 bases in between.